The present T cell receptor beta chain was sequenced within a study of T cells in Graves' hyperthyroidism and ophthalmopathy. The germline V gene encodes CDR1 MNHNS and CDR2 SASEGT. Unmatched junction bases numbered 14, after V lost 6 bases and J lost 9 bases. This CDR3 region has 16 residues. At least ten counts were recorded for this clonotype. At least 3 on the Clinical Activity Score was recorded for ophthalmopathy patients, who also had NOSPECS grade at least 4 and duration under 3 months. On the basis of clinical symptoms, serum thyroxine and TRAb, thyroid ultrasound and orbital computed tomography, diagnoses were made. Using more than 8 ml of fresh peripheral blood, PBMCs were prepared. What was amplified from RNA transcripts were TCR beta CDR3 regions. The HTBI primer set was used in a first-round RT-PCR of the TCR CDR3. Each CDR3 protein gets one entry after TCRdb re-called the multiplex PCR reads with MiXCR. The sample records about 350,000 distinct CDR3 sequences, roughly 15% being singletons.

The chain couples TRBV6-1 to TRBJ2-1; 10 bases align to TRBD2. The receptor was isolated from a woman aged 60-75 years with Graves' ophthalmopathy. Sequencing was carried out using blood. The CDR3 reads CASSPPTSGVRSEQFF. CDR3 DNA sequence: TGTGCCAGCAGCCCGCCAACTAGCGGGGTGCGATCTGAGCAGTTCTTC.